A selection of T cell receptor beta chains follows, all from one sample in a study of cytomegalovirus exposure and HLA in healthy donors. The data were produced by immunoSEQ multiplex PCR, yet TCRdb's version contains in-frame clones alone and is incomplete. The sample lists about 120,000 clones, over 70% occurring once. What was sequenced was PBMCs. These TCRs come from a woman between 45 and 65 years old in good health and CMV-seronegative. Both conserved end residues are part of each CDR3. Fields, in order: clone size, D gene, J gene, V gene, CDR3 protein, CDR3 DNA. The D gene is left open where the match is weak. Clone size is stated in some rows and not others, as once, few, many or a class when expanded.

clone_size: .
d_call: .
j_call: TRBJ2-3
v_call: TRBV30
cdr3_aa: CAWSGGARGFGTDTQYF
cdr3_nt: TGTGCCTGGAGTGGCGGGGCCAGAGGGTTTGGTACAGATACGCAGTATTTT

clone_size: .
d_call: .
j_call: TRBJ1-5
v_call: TRBV19
cdr3_aa: CASSIRGGSNQPQHF
cdr3_nt: TGTGCCAGTAGTATAAGGGGGGGAAGCAATCAGCCCCAGCATTTT

clone_size: .
d_call: TRBD1
j_call: TRBJ2-1
v_call: TRBV7-9
cdr3_aa: CASSLGTGNFYNEQFF
cdr3_nt: TGTGCCAGCAGCCTCGGGACAGGGAATTTCTACAATGAGCAGTTCTTC

clone_size: once
d_call: TRBD2
j_call: TRBJ2-3
v_call: TRBV5-1
cdr3_aa: CASSLGGSGSVTDTQYF
cdr3_nt: TGCGCCAGCAGCTTGGGAGGTAGCGGGAGCGTGACAGATACGCAGTATTTT

clone_size: few
d_call: TRBD1
j_call: TRBJ1-2
v_call: TRBV9
cdr3_aa: CASSPRQGPNYGYTF
cdr3_nt: TGTGCCAGCAGCCCACGACAGGGGCCCAACTATGGCTACACCTTC

clone_size: .
d_call: .
j_call: TRBJ1-6
v_call: TRBV19
cdr3_aa: CASRDTGFSYNSPLHF
cdr3_nt: TGTGCCAGTAGAGATACGGGGTTCTCCTATAATTCACCCCTCCACTTT

clone_size: .
d_call: TRBD2
j_call: TRBJ2-2
v_call: TRBV11-3
cdr3_aa: CASSKTSGINTGELFF
cdr3_nt: TGTGCCAGCAGCAAGACTAGCGGGATTAACACCGGGGAGCTGTTTTTT

clone_size: .
d_call: .
j_call: TRBJ1-1
v_call: TRBV30
cdr3_aa: CAWDLGAGRTEAFF
cdr3_nt: TGTGCCTGGGATCTGGGGGCAGGGCGGACTGAAGCTTTCTTT

clone_size: few
d_call: .
j_call: TRBJ1-4
v_call: TRBV4-3
cdr3_aa: CASSLRGSPLFF
cdr3_nt: TGCGCCAGCAGCCTTAGGGGCTCACCGCTGTTTTTT

clone_size: .
d_call: TRBD2
j_call: TRBJ2-3
v_call: TRBV4-3
cdr3_aa: CASSLLAGEADTQYF
cdr3_nt: TGCGCCAGCAGCCTACTAGCGGGAGAGGCAGATACGCAGTATTTT

clone_size: .
d_call: TRBD2
j_call: TRBJ2-7
v_call: TRBV28
cdr3_aa: CASSNAGTSGEQYF
cdr3_nt: TGTGCCAGCAGTAACGCCGGGACTAGCGGCGAGCAGTACTTC

clone_size: .
d_call: TRBD1
j_call: TRBJ2-5
v_call: TRBV19
cdr3_aa: CASRGQGGIETQYF
cdr3_nt: TGTGCCAGTAGGGGACAGGGTGGAATAGAGACCCAGTACTTC

clone_size: .
d_call: TRBD1
j_call: TRBJ2-7
v_call: TRBV28
cdr3_aa: CASSSPTRQGNSYEQYF
cdr3_nt: TGTGCCAGCAGTTCCCCGACCCGACAGGGGAACTCCTACGAGCAGTACTTC

clone_size: .
d_call: TRBD2
j_call: TRBJ2-5
v_call: TRBV11-3
cdr3_aa: CASSLGRGGTQETQYF
cdr3_nt: TGTGCCAGCAGCTTAGGGCGCGGGGGAACCCAAGAGACCCAGTACTTC

clone_size: .
d_call: .
j_call: TRBJ1-5
v_call: TRBV2
cdr3_aa: CASSDTVWPQHF
cdr3_nt: TGTGCCAGCAGCGACACTGTTTGGCCCCAGCATTTT

clone_size: .
d_call: TRBD2
j_call: TRBJ2-7
v_call: TRBV5-5
cdr3_aa: CASSLYGGESREQYF
cdr3_nt: TGTGCCAGCAGCTTGTATGGGGGGGAGTCTCGGGAGCAGTACTTC

clone_size: .
d_call: .
j_call: TRBJ1-6
v_call: TRBV6-5
cdr3_aa: CASSSGGTPLHF
cdr3_nt: TGTGCCAGCAGTTCAGGTGGTACACCCCTCCACTTT

clone_size: few
d_call: .
j_call: TRBJ2-5
v_call: TRBV5-1
cdr3_aa: CASSLWRGAQETQYF
cdr3_nt: TGCGCCAGCAGCTTGTGGAGGGGCGCCCAAGAGACCCAGTACTTC

clone_size: .
d_call: .
j_call: TRBJ2-2
v_call: TRBV15
cdr3_aa: CATSRDLGASGELFF
cdr3_nt: TGTGCCACCAGCAGAGATTTAGGAGCTTCCGGGGAGCTGTTTTTT

clone_size: .
d_call: TRBD2
j_call: TRBJ2-1
v_call: TRBV11-3
cdr3_aa: CASSFSDLTSGSYNEQFF
cdr3_nt: TGTGCCAGCAGCTTCTCCGACCTGACTAGCGGGTCCTACAATGAGCAGTTCTTC

clone_size: .
d_call: .
j_call: TRBJ2-5
v_call: TRBV15
cdr3_aa: CATRKAGQETQYF
cdr3_nt: TGTGCCACCAGGAAGGCGGGGCAAGAGACCCAGTACTTC

clone_size: .
d_call: TRBD2
j_call: TRBJ2-3
v_call: TRBV7-2
cdr3_aa: CASSSLAGDTDTQYF
cdr3_nt: TGTGCCAGCAGCTCACTAGCGGGAGACACAGATACGCAGTATTTT

clone_size: .
d_call: TRBD2
j_call: TRBJ2-4
v_call: TRBV27
cdr3_aa: CASRFPLADKNIQYF
cdr3_nt: TGTGCCAGCAGATTCCCCCTAGCGGACAAAAACATTCAGTACTTC

clone_size: few
d_call: .
j_call: TRBJ2-1
v_call: TRBV28
cdr3_aa: CASSSVASRNEQFF
cdr3_nt: TGTGCCAGCAGTTCCGTGGCTAGTCGCAATGAGCAGTTCTTC